The subject of this entry is one TCR beta chain. Its antigen is undetermined. This CDR3 spans 11 amino acids. Germline lookup yields CDR1 MDHEN and CDR2 SYDVKM. The V gene lost 4 bases and the J gene lost 13 bases, with 13 bases spanning the gap. The data are from a study of cytomegalovirus exposure and HLA in healthy donors. The study ran its PCR with 60 Vbeta and 13 Jbeta primers. The assay was immunoSEQ multiplex PCR, and TCRdb's table has in-frame clones only and misses some. The sample carries about 86,000 clones, roughly 79% recorded once. Points from the study as a whole: Equally common other TCR beta chains were less clonally expanded than HLA-associated ones, a later analysis found. Reportedly, fewer N-insertions than the approximately 700-donor mean appeared in an Asian-associated ancestry cluster in a later analysis.

The source is a female donor in good health and CMV-seronegative. The sequenced sample consisted of PBMCs. The V and J genes are TRBV28 and TRBJ2-5; D may be TRBD1 (7 bases). CDR3 region: CASSSQGGLYF. CDR3 sequence (DNA): TGTGCCAGCAGTTCTCAGGGGGGATTGTACTTC.